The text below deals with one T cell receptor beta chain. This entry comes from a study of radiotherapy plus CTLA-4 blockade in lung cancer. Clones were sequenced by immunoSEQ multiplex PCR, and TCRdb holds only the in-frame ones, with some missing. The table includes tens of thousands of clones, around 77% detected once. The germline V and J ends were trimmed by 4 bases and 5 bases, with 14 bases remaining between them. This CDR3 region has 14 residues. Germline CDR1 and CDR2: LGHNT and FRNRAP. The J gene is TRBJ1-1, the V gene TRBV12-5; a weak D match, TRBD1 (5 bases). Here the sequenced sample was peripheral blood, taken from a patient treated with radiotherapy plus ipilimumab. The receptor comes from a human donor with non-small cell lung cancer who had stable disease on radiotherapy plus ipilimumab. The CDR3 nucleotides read TGTGCTAGTGGTTATGGAGGGACGCAGACTGAAGCTTTCTTT. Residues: CASGYGGTQTEAFF.